One and the same sample provided the 9 T cell receptor beta chains below, sequenced in a study of vaccination effects on CD4 cells after COVID-19 (dated by TCRdb to the early 2020s). Receptors were amplified or captured by the immunoSEQ multiplex PCR assay. TCRdb took over this immuneACCESS table, retaining in-frame rearrangements with V and J assigned. Such tables are incomplete; in checked studies, under half of the missing clones stem from an unresolved V gene, and the remainder is unexplained. This sample holds 50,000 to 60,000 clones; approximately 72% were observed only once. Of the sample, 4.3% falls within the top ten clones. Antigens for these TCRs are unknown. After less than 13 days of culture, CD4+ T cells were isolated with the EasySep CD4+ T cell isolation kit. Participants received two doses of either the BNT162b2 or the mRNA-1273 mRNA SARS-CoV-2 vaccine. The material sequenced was CD4+ T cells from PBMCs cultured without peptide, taken after COVID-19 vaccination. Every receptor here comes from a human donor who received a COVID-19 vaccine.

The CDR3 loop reads CASSQDGLAVEFF. DNA for the CDR3: TGCGCCAGCAGCCAAGATGGACTAGCCGTGGAGTTCTTC. V is TRBV4-1 and J is TRBJ2-1; 8 nucleotides match TRBD2. The CDR3 extends over 13 amino acids. Per germline, CDR1 MGHRA and CDR2 YSYEKL. The junction had 6 bases not matched to a gene; V was cut back by 0 bases and J by 14 bases.

This clone was observed a few times. The V call is TRBV7-2, the J call TRBJ2-7; D unresolved. This CDR3 is built from 14 residues. Germline CDR1 SGHTA, CDR2 FQGNSA. V lost 1 base to trimming and J lost 7 bases, with 14 bases between them. The CDR3 sequence is CASSLVLAGREQYF. DNA for the CDR3: TGTGCCAGCAGCTTAGTTTTAGCCGGAAGAGAGCAGTACTTC.

The count of this clone is one. The chain carries TRBV5-1 and TRBJ2-5, with TRBD2 matching 10 bases. The J segment lost 2 bases and the V segment lost 4 bases, leaving 2 bases of the junction unmatched. Germline-derived CDR1 and CDR2 are SGHRS and YFSETQ. The CDR3 runs to 14 residues. In nucleotides, the CDR3 is TGCGCCAGCAGCCTGACTAGCGGGCAAGAGACCCAGTACTTC. Protein product: CASSLTSGQETQYF.

The gene calls are TRBV6-2 or TRBV6-3 and TRBJ1-1; D remains ambiguous. The ends were cut back, 0 bases at V and 9 bases at J, with 11 bases in the middle. The CDR3 has 13 amino acids. Looked up from germline, CDR1 is MNHEY and CDR2 is SVGEGT. The CDR3 DNA reads as TGTGCCAGCAGTTACTCTCACCGTGCCCAAGCTTTCTTT. Amino acids: CASSYSHRAQAFF.

The CDR3 reads CAISGNSGNTIYF. In DNA form, the CDR3 reads TGTGCCATCAGCGGGAACTCTGGAAACACCATATATTTT. The genes are TRBV10-3 and TRBJ1-3; D unresolved. The germline CDR1 and CDR2 sequences are ENHRY and SYGVKD. V was clipped by 6 bases and J by 0 bases, with 6 bases between them. This CDR3 has 13 amino acids.

The rearrangement uses TRBV28 and TRBJ1-2; tentative D call: TRBD1 (6 bases). The CDR3 contains 15 residues. Trimming removed 10 bases from V and 4 bases from J, with 22 bases in between. Germline CDR1 reads MDHEN; CDR2 reads SYDVKM. The CDR3 reads CATKDGQGRLYGYTF. The CDR3 nucleotides read TGTGCCACCAAGGACGGGCAGGGGCGTCTCTATGGCTACACCTTC.

The chain employs TRBV10-3 and TRBJ2-5; D is possibly TRBD1 or TRBD2 (5 bases each). The germline gives CDR1 ENHRY, CDR2 SYGVKD. V gave up 6 bases and J gave up 1 base, with 12 bases separating them. CDR3 length: 14 residues. This chain's CDR3 is CAIRRGEVQETQYF. CDR3 in DNA: TGTGCCATCAGAAGAGGGGAAGTCCAAGAGACCCAGTACTTC.

V is TRBV12-3 or TRBV12-4 and J is TRBJ1-2; the match to TRBD1 covers 8 bases. The V gene end was trimmed by 7 bases and the J gene end by 6 bases; junction bases not matched to a gene: 7. This CDR3 spans 13 amino acids. CDR3 DNA sequence: TGTGCCAGCACCCCGGACAGGGTTAATGGCTACACCTTC. It specifies CASTPDRVNGYTF.

The chain couples TRBV28 to TRBJ2-1, with unresolved D. Germline-derived CDR1 and CDR2 are MDHEN and SYDVKM. The CDR3 contains 14 residues. The V and J ends lost 6 bases and 4 bases respectively, with 13 bases between them. CDR3 in DNA: TGTGCCAGCAGCTCTTTCGACAATTACAATGAGCAGTTCTTC. Its translation: CASSSFDNYNEQFF.